Shown below are 10 T cell receptor beta chains from a single sample sequenced in a study of blood T cells in healthy people across ages. Combining a sample-barcoded 5' primer with a J-beta primer mix, a second PCR ran for 7 to 11 cycles. TCRdb re-derived calls from the 5' RACE reads in MiXCR, one entry per CDR3 protein. Of some 670,000 distinct CDR3 sequences in the sample, over 40% were seen once. The material sequenced was blood. The receptor set was obtained from a woman over 75 in good health.

The chain employs TRBV4-3 and TRBJ1-6; possible D gene TRBD1, 5 bases. There are 17 residues in the CDR3. The V and J ends lost 5 bases and 5 bases respectively, with 19 bases between them. Germline-derived CDR1 and CDR2 are LGHNA and YSLEER. DNA for the CDR3: TGCGCCAGCAGCTCGAATATGGGGGGAAGGGATAATTCACCCCTCCACTTT. Its protein product is CASSSNMGGRDNSPLHF.

CDR3 in amino acids: CAIGGGHQETQYF. The CDR3 DNA follows: TGTGCCATCGGCGGTGGACACCAAGAGACCCAGTACTTC. The V and J genes are TRBV10-3 and TRBJ2-5, with D hard to call. Germline CDR1 and CDR2: ENHRY and SYGVKD. V was trimmed by 8 bases and J by 0 bases, leaving 10 bases between them. The CDR3 is made up of 13 amino acids.

The J gene is TRBJ1-2, the V gene TRBV7-3; the D is unclear. Germline CDR1 SGHTA, CDR2 FQGTGA. Deletions cut 4 bases from V and 4 bases from J, with 16 bases between. The CDR3 sequence is 15 residues long. The CDR3 DNA follows: TGTGCCAGCAGCTATAGAGATACTGGATTCTATGGCTACACCTTC. This sequence encodes CASSYRDTGFYGYTF.

This clonotype was observed many times. The germline gene is not matched at one end of the junction; a read error may be the cause. J is TRBJ2-7 and V is TRBV5-1; 9 nucleotides line up with TRBD2. Germline V gene data show CDR1 as SGHRS and CDR2 as YFSETQ. The CDR3 length is 13 residues. The CDR3 coding sequence is TGTGCCAGCAGCCCAGGACTAGCGAATGAGCAGTACTTC. Translated: CASSPGLANEQYF.

The chain couples TRBV15 to TRBJ2-7; D unclear. V gave up 3 bases and J gave up 3 bases, with 18 bases separating them. Germline V lookup: CDR1 LNHNV, CDR2 YYDKDF (reference sequence). The CDR3 extends over 16 amino acids. The DNA for the CDR3 is TGTGCCACCAGCAGCCCCCCTATTACAGTCAACTACGAGCAGTACTTC. Amino acid sequence: CATSSPPITVNYEQYF. Full variable domain (outside the CDR3, taken from reference TRBV15 and TRBJ2-7): DAMVIQNPRYQVTQFGKPVTLSCSQTLNHNVMYWYQQKSSQAPKLLFHYYDKDFNNEADTPDNFQSRRPNTSFCFLDIRSPGLGDTAMYLCATSSPPITVNYEQYFGPGTRLTVT.

Remarks on this clonotype: The junction and the germline gene differ at one end; a read error may be behind it. The CDR3 loop is CARSGARKPGNEKLFF. CDR3 sequence (DNA): TGCGCCCGCAGCGGGGCGCGCAAACCCGGTAATGAAAAACTGTTTTTT. The chain is built from TRBV5-1 and TRBJ1-4; D possibly corresponds to TRBD1 (5 bases). There are 16 residues in the CDR3. The germline gives CDR1 SGHRS, CDR2 YFSETQ.

This clonotype was detected only a few times. The rearrangement uses TRBV27 and TRBJ2-4; a weak D match, TRBD1 (6 bases). The closer fit of TRBJ2-7 to the DNA end suggests the J call may be wrong. From germline, CDR1 is MNHEY and CDR2 SMNVEV (reference sequence). CDR3 length: 15 residues. The DNA of the CDR3 is TGTGCCAGCACTCTCCGAGGGGGAAGGAACTACGAGCAGTACTTC. Protein product: CASTLRGGRNYEQYF.

This clonotype was counted at least ten times. This chain uses TRBV10-3 with TRBJ2-7; D is perhaps TRBD2 (5 bases). Germline lookup yields CDR1 ENHRY and CDR2 SYGVKD. The CDR3 consists of 14 residues. Between the trimmed V and J ends, which lost 7 bases and 3 bases, there was a span of 16 bases. The CDR3, as DNA: TGTGCCATCACTCGGGGTACAGATCTCTACGAGCAGTACTTC. This codes for CAITRGTDLYEQYF.

This chain connects TRBV6-1 to TRBJ1-3, with TRBD1 as a possible D gene (5 bases). V lost 0 bases to trimming and J lost 2 bases, with 11 bases between them. Germline V gives CDR1 MNHNS, CDR2 SASEGT. CDR3 length: 16 amino acids. CDR3 protein: CASSEASLGPGNTIYF. CDR3 coding DNA: TGTGCCAGCAGTGAAGCCTCCTTGGGGCCTGGAAACACCATATATTTT.

This clonotype was picked up a small number of times. The V call is TRBV5-5, the J call TRBJ2-3, with 12 bases aligning to TRBD2. Germline-derived CDR1 and CDR2 are SGHKS and YYEKEE (reference sequence). J lost 5 bases, V lost 5 bases, and 9 bases had no gene match. This CDR3 contains 16 residues. The CDR3 DNA is TGTGCCAGCAGTTTCGGACTAGCGGGAAATGAAGATACGCAGTATTTT. Translated, it gives CASSFGLAGNEDTQYF.